Shown below are 26 T cell receptor beta chains from a single sample sequenced in a study of cytomegalovirus exposure and HLA in healthy donors. This PCR relied on a set of 60 Vbeta primers and 13 Jbeta primers. Sequencing used immunoSEQ multiplex PCR; TCRdb keeps in-frame clones, though not all of them. This sample's table has fewer than 85,000 clones. The source material was PBMCs. The origin of the receptors is a woman between 35 and 50 years old in good health and CMV-seropositive.

The chain links TRBV7-6 to TRBJ2-5; D possibly corresponds to TRBD1 (5 bases). Looked up from germline, CDR1 is SGHVS and CDR2 is FNYEAQ. There are 16 residues in the CDR3. The V end was cut by 0 bases, the J end by 1 base, with 12 bases between. The CDR3 DNA sequence: TGTGCCAGCAGCTTAGCTCGACAGTCCCCCCAAGAGACCCAGTACTTC. Its protein is CASSLARQSPQETQYF.

The chain has TRBV2 and TRBJ1-5, with TRBD1 matching over 8 bases. Germline loops: CDR1 SNHLY, CDR2 FYNNEI. The trim removed 2 bases at V and 8 bases at J, leaving 5 bases unmatched. CDR3 length equals 14 residues. The DNA of the CDR3 is TGTGCCAGCAGTGAATGGCAGGGGGCAAAGCCCCAGCATTTT. Its translation: CASSEWQGAKPQHF.

The chain joins TRBV29-1 to TRBJ2-1, with 8 bases identical to TRBD2. The CDR3 extends over 13 amino acids. The germline CDR1 and CDR2 sequences are SQVTM and ANQGSEA. V was pared by 7 bases and J by 8 bases, with 10 bases of the junction left unmatched. CDR3 sequence: CSAGLELRHEQFF. The DNA for the CDR3 is TGCAGCGCGGGACTAGAACTTCGTCATGAGCAGTTCTTC.

This chain joins TRBV9 and TRBJ2-7, with 9 bases aligning to TRBD1. V was pared by 0 bases and J by 2 bases, with 0 bases of the junction left unmatched. CDR3 length: 14 amino acids. CDR1 and CDR2 from the germline V gene are SGDLS and YYNGEE. The CDR3 loop is CASSVGDRAYEQYF. The CDR3 DNA is TGTGCCAGCAGCGTAGGGGACAGGGCCTACGAGCAGTACTTC.

The chain joins TRBV5-1 to TRBJ2-3; 7 bases align to TRBD1. This CDR3 region has 17 residues. From germline, CDR1 is SGHRS and CDR2 YFSETQ. Trimming removed 4 bases from V and 2 bases from J; junction bases left unmatched: 13. CDR3: CASSRVETGSPTDTQYF. The CDR3 DNA reads TGCGCCAGCAGCCGGGTGGAGACAGGGAGCCCCACAGATACGCAGTATTTT.

The rearrangement uses TRBV29-1 and TRBJ1-5; D perhaps matches TRBD1 (6 bases). The CDR3 is 14 amino acids. Germline V gene sequence: CDR1 SQVTM, CDR2 ANQGSEA. The ends were cut back, 8 bases at V and 6 bases at J, with 20 bases in the middle. CDR3 bases: TGCAGCCAACACCTTGGGGGGGCAGGTCAGCCCCAGCATTTT. It encodes CSQHLGGAGQPQHF.

V and J are TRBV2 and TRBJ1-2; D gene unclear. Trimming took 4 bases from V and 5 from J, leaving 5 bases between them. Germline-derived CDR1 and CDR2 are SNHLY and FYNNEI. The CDR3 loop spans 11 amino acids. The CDR3, as DNA: TGTGCCAGCAGTGTATATTATGGCTACACCTTC. It specifies CASSVYYGYTF. Based on the CDR3 plus reference TRBV2 and TRBJ1-2, the full variable domain is EPEVTQTPSHQVTQMGQEVILRCVPISNHLYFYWYRQILGQKVEFLVSFYNNEISEKSEIFDDQFSVERPDGSNFTLKIRSTKLEDSAMYFCASSVYYGYTFGSGTRLTVV.

This rearrangement joins TRBV29-1 to TRBJ2-7; D remains unclear. Germline CDR1 and CDR2: SQVTM and ANQGSEA. Trimming pared 6 bases from V and 2 bases from J, leaving 14 bases between. CDR3 length: 13 residues. The CDR3 here is CSVCDFRTYEQYF. The CDR3 DNA reads as TGCAGCGTATGTGACTTCCGAACCTACGAGCAGTACTTC.

The J gene is TRBJ1-5, the V gene TRBV19; D remains ambiguous. Trimming cost V 5 bases and J 6 bases, with 20 bases left between them. The length of the CDR3 is 16 residues. CDR1 is LNHDA, CDR2 SQIVND, per germline (reference sequence). The CDR3 DNA reads as TGTGCCAGTAGTTCCCGGGCCTCCGGGAGGACTCAGCCCCAGCATTTT. This codes for CASSSRASGRTQPQHF.

V gene TRBV2 combines with J gene TRBJ1-4; 7 nucleotides line up with TRBD1. Germline CDR1 reads SNHLY; CDR2 reads FYNNEI. V dropped 6 bases and J dropped 4; count of bases not matched to a gene: 8. This CDR3 comprises 15 residues. As DNA, the CDR3 is TGTGCCAGCAGAGTTAGGGACAGCTATAATGAAAAACTGTTTTTT. Amino acid sequence: CASRVRDSYNEKLFF.

This rearrangement joins TRBV27 to TRBJ1-2; 7 positions agree with TRBD1. Germline V gives CDR1 MNHEY, CDR2 SMNVEV (reference sequence). The CDR3 sequence is 14 residues long. The trim removed 6 bases at V and 3 bases at J, leaving 7 bases unmatched. CDR3 sequence reads: CASRLSQGDYGYTF. CDR3 in DNA: TGTGCCAGCAGACTCTCGCAGGGGGACTATGGCTACACCTTC.

This chain joins TRBV5-1 and TRBJ2-3; 11 nucleotides line up with TRBD2. V gave up 0 bases and J gave up 3 bases; unmatched junction bases: 3. The CDR3 contains 16 residues. Germline CDR1 SGHRS, CDR2 YFSETQ. The CDR3 loop reads CASSLELAGVTDTQYF. DNA for the CDR3: TGCGCCAGCAGCTTGGAACTAGCGGGGGTAACAGATACGCAGTATTTT.

V is TRBV7-6 and J is TRBJ2-5, with 11 bases identical to TRBD2. Germline CDR1 is SGHVS and CDR2 is FNYEAQ. CDR3 size: 16 residues. The ends lost 1 base at V and 5 bases at J; junction bases unmatched: 6. The CDR3 region is CASSLELAGVLETQYF. The CDR3, as DNA: TGTGCCAGCAGCTTAGAACTAGCGGGAGTATTGGAGACCCAGTACTTC.

The rearrangement links TRBV4-3 to TRBJ1-2, with D hard to call. CDR1 is LGHNA, CDR2 YSLEER, per germline. The CDR3 is made up of 16 amino acids. V was cut by 0 bases and J by 0 bases, with 11 bases left in between. The CDR3 DNA reads as TGCGCCAGCAGCCAAGAAGTCACCGGGGCTAACTATGGCTACACCTTC. Translated: CASSQEVTGANYGYTF.

The CDR3 is CASSLAAGTSSYNEQFF. As DNA, the CDR3 is TGTGCCAGCAGCTTAGCGGCGGGTACCAGCTCCTACAATGAGCAGTTCTTC. This chain joins TRBV7-9 and TRBJ2-1; D is possibly TRBD2 (5 bases). The V gene's germline CDR1 is SEHNR and CDR2 FQNEAQ (reference sequence). The CDR3 totals 17 residues. The V end lost 0 bases, the J end lost 0 bases, and 12 bases lay between the germline ends.

The chain combines TRBV4-1 with TRBJ2-5, with TRBD1 matching over 7 bases. There are 12 residues in the CDR3. The V and J ends lost 0 bases and 12 bases, in that order; junction bases with no gene match: 4. In germline, CDR1 is MGHRA, CDR2 YSYEKL. CDR3 in amino acids: CASSQETTGKYF. The DNA of the CDR3 is TGCGCCAGCAGCCAAGAAACGACAGGGAAGTACTTC.

The chain is built from TRBV13 and TRBJ2-5; 7 bases align to TRBD1. Looked up from germline, CDR1 is PRHDT and CDR2 is FYEKMQ (reference sequence). With V trimmed by 5 bases and J by 5 bases, 5 bases remained unmatched. The CDR3 is 13 amino acids. The CDR3 protein is CASSPTGSETQYF. The CDR3 nucleotides read TGTGCCAGCAGCCCGACAGGGTCCGAGACCCAGTACTTC.

The chain combines TRBV19 with TRBJ1-3; unclear D gene. V was cut by 3 bases and J by 0 bases, with 15 bases left in between. The CDR3 sequence is 17 residues long. Germline V gene lookup returns CDR1 LNHDA and CDR2 SQIVND (reference sequence). CDR3 nucleotides: TGTGCCAGTAGTATCCCACGGCGAGGAGACTCTGGAAACACCATATATTTT. This sequence encodes CASSIPRRGDSGNTIYF.

V is TRBV10-3 and J is TRBJ1-1, with D unresolved. CDR1 and CDR2 from the germline V gene are ENHRY and SYGVKD. V lost 4 bases to trimming and J lost 1 base, with 7 bases between them. The CDR3 is made up of 13 amino acids. The CDR3 sequence: CAISAQENTEAFF. CDR3 DNA: TGTGCCATCAGTGCCCAGGAGAACACTGAAGCTTTCTTT.

The chain carries TRBV7-3 and TRBJ1-5; D not certain. Germline V gives CDR1 SGHTA, CDR2 FQGTGA. The length of the CDR3 is 15 residues. The V end lost 8 bases, the J end lost 2 bases, and 16 bases lay between the germline ends. For the CDR3, the DNA is TGTGCCAGCTCTGAGACTACTTCGGGCAATCAGCCCCAGCATTTT. It yields the protein CASSETTSGNQPQHF.

V gene TRBV6-5 combines with J gene TRBJ1-5; TRBD1 matches at 9 bases. Germline CDR1 is MNHEY and CDR2 is SVGAGI. The CDR3 totals 15 residues. The ends lost 5 bases at V and 4 bases at J; junction bases unmatched: 6. CDR3 region: CASSLGQGGNQPQHF. CDR3 nucleotide sequence: TGTGCCAGCAGTCTGGGACAGGGTGGGAATCAGCCCCAGCATTTT.

The rearrangement links TRBV6-6 to TRBJ1-6; perhaps TRBD1 as D (5 bases). CDR3 length equals 14 residues. The V gene's germline CDR1 is MNHNY and CDR2 SVGAGI (reference sequence). Trimming left V 0 bases short and J 11 bases short, with 11 bases between. The CDR3 DNA follows: TGTGCCAGCAGTTACTCGCAGGGCGGTGCACCCCTCCACTTT. This gives the protein CASSYSQGGAPLHF.

The chain combines TRBV28 with TRBJ2-7, with 8 bases matching TRBD1. J lost 0 bases, V lost 2 bases, and 12 bases had no gene match. This CDR3 has 18 amino acids. From germline, CDR1 is MDHEN and CDR2 SYDVKM. CDR3 bases: TGTGCCAGCAGTTTACAACCCTTGGACAGGGTAAGCTCCTACGAGCAGTACTTC. It yields the protein CASSLQPLDRVSSYEQYF.

The gene calls are TRBV7-2 and TRBJ2-1; 11 nucleotides align to TRBD1. V was pared by 4 bases and J by 10 bases, with 6 bases of the junction left unmatched. The CDR3 runs 14 residues. Germline CDR1 is SGHTA and CDR2 is FQGNSA. This CDR3 reads CASSSGQGAVEQFF. DNA of the CDR3: TGTGCCAGCAGCTCCGGACAGGGGGCGGTAGAGCAGTTCTTC.

V usage is TRBV10-3 and J usage is TRBJ2-5; 9 bases are shared with TRBD1. Germline values: CDR1 ENHRY, CDR2 SYGVKD. The CDR3 consists of 20 residues. V trimming: 1 base; J trimming: 1 base; junction bases outside the gene matches: 16. The CDR3 DNA reads as TGTGCCATCAGTGAGTACTGGACAGGGGAAAACAGCGGGTCCCAAGAGACCCAGTACTTC. Amino acids: CAISEYWTGENSGSQETQYF.

This chain links TRBV28 with TRBJ2-5; 9 positions match TRBD2. This CDR3 has 13 residues. J was trimmed by 5 bases and V by 6 bases; bases with no gene match: 4. CDR1 and CDR2 (germline): MDHEN, SYDVKM. CDR3 sequence reads: CASRSSGVETQYF. CDR3 bases: TGTGCCAGCAGGTCTAGCGGGGTGGAGACCCAGTACTTC. Full variable domain (remainder filled in from reference TRBV28 and TRBJ2-5): DVKVTQSSRYLVKRTGEKVFLECVQDMDHENMFWYRQDPGLGLRLIYFSYDVKMKEKGDIPEGYSVSREKKERFSLILESASTNQTSMYLCASRSSGVETQYFGPGTRLLVL.